The source of this T cell receptor (beta chain) is a study of CD8 T cells in ankylosing spondylitis. CDR3 size: 15 residues. Germline V gene data show CDR1 as SGHAT and CDR2 as FQNNGV. J was trimmed by 1 base and V by 5 bases; bases with no gene match: 5. Each CDR3 protein is one row after TCRdb ran MiXCR on the 5' RACE reads. The table includes hundreds of thousands of distinct CDR3 sequences, roughly a quarter detected once. As concerns this clonotype: The antigen remains unidentified.

Findings and limits, study-wide: Characteristic, it appeared, of ankylosing spondylitis blood was a TCR beta motif of eight highly homologous variants.

The source material was blood, either unsorted or a sorted T cell fraction (not recorded which). The TCR comes from a male donor with ankylosing spondylitis. The chain uses TRBV11-2 and TRBJ2-3; 8 bases fit TRBD2. CDR3 nucleotides: TGTGCCAGCAGCGCGCACGGGGGGGGCACAGATACGCAGTATTTT. Translation gives CASSAHGGGTDTQYF.